This T cell receptor (beta chain) was found in a study of blood T cell repertoires in COVID-19. This clone showed up just once. Other DNA sequences in the same sample also yield this CDR3. This CDR3 has 13 residues. Germline V gene sequence: CDR1 SGHDN, CDR2 FVKESK. With 1 base removed from V and 2 bases from J, the gap between germline ends came to 5 bases. Sequencing was performed with immunoSEQ multiplex PCR; in TCRdb, only in-frame clones are kept and a portion is missing. The sample shows under 200,000 clones, around 86% of them seen only once. Sequencing was carried out using peripheral blood. The V gene is TRBV14, the J gene TRBJ1-1, with a weak D call TRBD1 (5 bases). The origin of this receptor is a middle-aged woman with acute or convalescent COVID-19. The CDR3 nucleotides read TGTGCCAGCAGCCAAGGGGGCAACACTGAAGCTTTCTTT. Encoded protein: CASSQGGNTEAFF.